This T cell receptor beta chain was obtained from a study of shared clonotypes between healthy human individuals. Study conclusions and caveats: Donor scarcity curtailed the genetic and exposure-history diversity represented herein.

The authors ran the assay at deep level. PCR replicates from unsorted PBMC used approximately 300 ng DNA, and this amount was some 31,000 T cell genomes. Produced via immunoSEQ multiplex PCR; TCRdb's table is partial and in-frame only. The table records 450,000 to 500,000 clones, roughly 80% of them present only once. The sample holds a few counts of this clone. The antigen is undetermined. This CDR3 comprises 14 residues. The ends were cut back, 1 base at V and 0 bases at J, with 6 bases in the middle. In germline, CDR1 is SGDLS, CDR2 YYNGEE. The gene calls are TRBV9 and TRBJ2-3; D is undetermined. The specimen sequenced was PBMCs. This clonotype was obtained from a woman aged 40 to 49 in good health. Some clones in this sample may be carry-over from other donors' samples. The CDR3 reads CASSVLYSTDTQYF. DNA for the CDR3: TGTGCCAGCAGCGTATTGTACAGCACAGATACGCAGTATTTT.